Listed below are T cell receptor beta chains from one sample, sequenced in a study of blood T cell repertoires in COVID-19. Assay used: immunoSEQ multiplex PCR; TCRdb lists only in-frame clones, some missing. The sample lists over 45,000 clones; over 75% were seen once. Sequenced material: peripheral blood. The origin of the receptors is a man aged 50 to 59 with active COVID-19. Both conserved end residues are part of each CDR3. The D gene is left open where the match is weak. Clone size appears in some rows only: once, few, many, or a class for an expanded clone.

-	-	TRBJ2-7	TRBV12-3/TRBV12-4	TGTGCCGTGCCCAGGGGCGAGCAGTACTTC	CAVPRGEQYF
-	TRBD1	TRBJ1-1	TRBV20-1	TGCAGTGCTAGTTCCTTGGGACAGGGTAAAGCTTTCTTT	CSASSLGQGKAFF
once	TRBD1	TRBJ2-1	TRBV27	TGTGCCAGCAGTTCAGACAGGGGCCCTGAGCAGTTCTTC	CASSSDRGPEQFF
-	-	TRBJ2-5	TRBV7-2	TGTGCCAGCAGATATAGACAGGTGCAAGAGACCCAGTACTTC	CASRYRQVQETQYF
-	-	TRBJ2-5	TRBV4-1	TGCGCCAGCAGCCCTCGGCCCTTGAGGGGGCAAGAGACCCAGTACTTC	CASSPRPLRGQETQYF
-	-	TRBJ1-4	TRBV27	TGTGCCAGCAGTCCTAGAGGGAGTCTAGGGGGTCAACTGTTTTTT	CASSPRGSLGGQLFF
-	-	TRBJ1-1	TRBV5-1	TGCGCCAGCAACCTGGGGATAGGGCGGGAAGGGACTGAAGCTTTCTTT	CASNLGIGREGTEAFF
-	-	TRBJ1-4	TRBV10-2	TGCGCCAGCAGTGGCAGGGATGCAACTAATGAAAAACTGTTTTTT	CASSGRDATNEKLFF
-	-	TRBJ1-1	TRBV5-1	TGCGCCAGCAGCTTGGGCTTCCCCAGGGGCACTGAAGCTTTCTTT	CASSLGFPRGTEAFF
-	-	TRBJ1-2	TRBV2	TGTGCCAGCAGACAGCAACTCTCTGGCTACACCTTC	CASRQQLSGYTF
-	-	TRBJ2-1	TRBV11-2	TGTGCCAGCAGCCCCACTGTGAACAATGAGCAGTTCTTC	CASSPTVNNEQFF
-	TRBD1	TRBJ1-6	TRBV6-5	TGTGCCAGCAGTACGACAGGGGGAAATAATTCACCCCTCCACTTT	CASSTTGGNNSPLHF
-	-	TRBJ2-1	TRBV9	TGTGCCAGCAGCCCGATAGCGGACTACTACAATGAGCAGTTCTTC	CASSPIADYYNEQFF
-	TRBD1	TRBJ2-7	TRBV5-1	TGCGCCAGCAGCTGGGGACAGGGGGCGCAAGAGCAGTACTTC	CASSWGQGAQEQYF
few	TRBD1	TRBJ1-3	TRBV2	TGTGCCAGCAGTGAGGGGACAGGCCTTGGAAACACCATATATTTT	CASSEGTGLGNTIYF
-	-	TRBJ2-2	TRBV29-1	TGCAGCGTTCGAACGGGTACCGGGGAGCTGTTTTTT	CSVRTGTGELFF
-	-	TRBJ2-3	TRBV19	TGTGCCAGTAGTATCTCTTCCGTCAGCACAGATACGCAGTATTTT	CASSISSVSTDTQYF
-	-	TRBJ2-7	TRBV11-2	TGTGCCAGCAGCTTAGCCAGGATGGGTTACGAGCAGTACTTC	CASSLARMGYEQYF
-	TRBD1	TRBJ2-4	TRBV4-2	TGTGCCAGCAGCCAGGACAGGGGGGGAGCCAAAAACATTCAGTACTTC	CASSQDRGGAKNIQYF
few	-	TRBJ1-5	TRBV5-1	TGCGCCAGCAGCTTGGGGGGCCGCAATCAGCCCCAGCATTTT	CASSLGGRNQPQHF
-	-	TRBJ2-7	TRBV6-1	TGTGCCAGCAGTGAACACAGCTACGAGCAGTACTTC	CASSEHSYEQYF
-	TRBD1	TRBJ2-2	TRBV24-1	TGTGCCACCAGTGACCACCCCAGGGGGCGAAGCACCGGGGAGCTGTTTTTT	CATSDHPRGRSTGELFF
-	TRBD2	TRBJ2-2	TRBV11-2	TGTGCCAGCAGCCCCCCGGGGGGGCGAACCGGGGAGCTGTTTTTT	CASSPPGGRTGELFF
-	-	TRBJ1-5	TRBV3-1/TRBV3-2	TGTGCCAGCAGCCCCCGGGACATAGAGACACGGGGCTTAAGCAATCAGCCCCAGCATTTT	CASSPRDIETRGLSNQPQHF
-	TRBD2	TRBJ2-7	TRBV10-3	TGTGCCATCAGCATGATAGCGGGAGGGCGGGACGAGCAGTACTTC	CAISMIAGGRDEQYF
-	TRBD1	TRBJ2-7	TRBV9	TGTGCCAGCAGCGGCCGGGACAGCACCTACGAGCAGTACTTC	CASSGRDSTYEQYF
-	-	TRBJ2-5	TRBV11-1	TGTGCCAGCAGCTTAGTTCGGGGAGTTCAGTCCCAGTACTTC	CASSLVRGVQSQYF
-	-	TRBJ2-1	TRBV5-4	TGTGCCAGCAGCTTGCCCGGCCTTCCAGGGAATGAGCAGTTCTTC	CASSLPGLPGNEQFF
-	TRBD1	TRBJ2-7	TRBV5-6	TGTGCCAGCAGCCCCTGGACAGGGGCCTACGAGCAGTACTTC	CASSPWTGAYEQYF
-	-	TRBJ2-1	TRBV3-1/TRBV3-2	TGTGCCAGCAGCCAAACTCCACAACAGGGTCATGAGCAGTTCTTC	CASSQTPQQGHEQFF
-	-	TRBJ2-3	TRBV7-9	TGTGCCAGCAGCGCGGACAGAACCACAGATACGCAGTATTTT	CASSADRTTDTQYF
once	TRBD1	TRBJ1-2	TRBV15	TGTGCCACCAGCAGGCGGACAGGGGCATATGGCTACACCTTC	CATSRRTGAYGYTF
-	TRBD1	TRBJ2-5	TRBV10-3	TGTGCCATCAGCGCCCAGGGGACAGGGGGAGCAGAGACCCAGTACTTC	CAISAQGTGGAETQYF
-	-	TRBJ1-1	TRBV7-6	TGTGCCAGCAGCTCCCAACAGGGTACTCAATCTGAAGCTTTCTTT	CASSSQQGTQSEAFF
-	TRBD1	TRBJ1-2	TRBV5-1	TGCGCCAGCAGCAACTACGGACAGGGTGTTGGGCATGGCTACACCTTC	CASSNYGQGVGHGYTF
-	TRBD1	TRBJ1-1	TRBV18	TGTGCCAGCTCACCAGGAGGGGGCACCACTGAAGCTTTCTTT	CASSPGGGTTEAFF
-	TRBD2	TRBJ2-7	TRBV5-4	TGTGCCAGCAGCTTTCGCGGGGGTAATCCCCACGAGCAGTACTTC	CASSFRGGNPHEQYF
-	TRBD2	TRBJ2-3	TRBV14	TGTGCCAGCAGCCCCGGGACTAGCGTCATTGATACGCAGTATTTT	CASSPGTSVIDTQYF
-	TRBD1	TRBJ1-1	TRBV5-1	TGCGCCAGCAGAACCGGGACAGCCACTGAAGCTTTCTTT	CASRTGTATEAFF
-	-	TRBJ1-4	TRBV7-9	TGTGCCAGCAGCCTGGGTCTCGGGAATGAAAAACTGTTTTTT	CASSLGLGNEKLFF
-	TRBD1	TRBJ2-5	TRBV30	TGTGCCTGGAGTGGAGGAAGGACAGGGAGAGAAAAGCAAGAGACCCAGTACTTC	CAWSGGRTGREKQETQYF
-	-	TRBJ2-5	TRBV5-1	TGCGCCAGCAGCTTCGGGGGGCGCGGGGAGACCCAGTACTTC	CASSFGGRGETQYF
-	-	TRBJ1-4	TRBV11-2	TGTGCCAGCAGCTTTAGGGGTGGGGAAAAACTGTTTTTT	CASSFRGGEKLFF
-	-	TRBJ2-1	TRBV11-2	TGTGCCAGCAGCCGTATTAGGGGTGGGTACAATGAGCAGTTCTTC	CASSRIRGGYNEQFF
-	-	TRBJ1-4	TRBV5-1	TGCGCCAGCAGCTTTGGGGGGGGGCGAGAAAAACTGTTTTTT	CASSFGGGREKLFF
-	TRBD2	TRBJ2-7	TRBV18	TGTGCCAGCTCACCGTCATTAGCGGGAGGATCCTACGAGCAGTACTTC	CASSPSLAGGSYEQYF
-	-	TRBJ2-1	TRBV4-3	TGCGCCAGCAGCCAAGGAAGGGGGTCCTACAATGAGCAGTTCTTC	CASSQGRGSYNEQFF
few	TRBD1	TRBJ1-2	TRBV7-9	TGTGCCAGCAGCGATCGGGACAGGGGGATCTATGGCTACACCTTC	CASSDRDRGIYGYTF
-	TRBD2	TRBJ2-7	TRBV7-2	TGTGCCAGCAGCTTACAGGGAAGCGGGAGATTGTACGAGCAGTACTTC	CASSLQGSGRLYEQYF
-	-	TRBJ1-1	TRBV29-1	TGCAGCGTTGAACGTCAACAGGGTATTAGTGCTTTCTTT	CSVERQQGISAFF
-	TRBD2	TRBJ2-1	TRBV5-1	TGCGCCAGCAGCTTCGGGACTAGCGGGAGGGCGTCCTACAATGAGCAGTTCTTC	CASSFGTSGRASYNEQFF
few	-	TRBJ2-3	TRBV4-1	TGCGCCAGCAGCCAAGATTTGGCGGGGAGCACAGATACGCAGTATTTT	CASSQDLAGSTDTQYF
-	TRBD1	TRBJ2-5	TRBV4-1	TGCGCCAGCAGCCGGACAGGGCTCCAAGAGACCCAGTACTTC	CASSRTGLQETQYF